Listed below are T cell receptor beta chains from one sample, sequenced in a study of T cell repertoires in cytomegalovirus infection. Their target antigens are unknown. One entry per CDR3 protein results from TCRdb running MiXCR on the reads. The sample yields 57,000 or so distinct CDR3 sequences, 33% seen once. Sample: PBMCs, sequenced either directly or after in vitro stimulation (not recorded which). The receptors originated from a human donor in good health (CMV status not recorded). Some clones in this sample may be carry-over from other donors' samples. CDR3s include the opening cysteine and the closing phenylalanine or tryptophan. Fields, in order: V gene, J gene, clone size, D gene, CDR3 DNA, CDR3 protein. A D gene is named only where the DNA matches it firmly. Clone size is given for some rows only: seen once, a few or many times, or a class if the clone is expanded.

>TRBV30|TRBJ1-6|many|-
TGTGCCTGGAAGAAGCCGGACCAAGAGAATTCACCCCTCCACTTT
CAWKKPDQENSPLHF
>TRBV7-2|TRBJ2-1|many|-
TGTGCCAGCAGCTTCTCCGGTGGGGGATCGAATGAGCAGTTCTTC
CASSFSGGGSNEQFF
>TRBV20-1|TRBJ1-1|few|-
TGCAGTGCTTTTAGCCTACGGAGCCCGTTGAACACTGAAGCTTTCTTT
CSAFSLRSPLNTEAFF
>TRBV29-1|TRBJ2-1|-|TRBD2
TGCAGCGCCGCGGGACTACCCTCCTACAATGAGCAGTTCTTC
CSAAGLPSYNEQFF
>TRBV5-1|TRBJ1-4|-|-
TGCGCCAGCAGCCCGGAAGGGTTGGAAGAAAAACTGTTTTTT
CASSPEGLEEKLFF
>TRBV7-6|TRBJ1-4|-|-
TGTGCCAGCAGCTTAGGATTTGGGGAAAAACTGTTTTTT
CASSLGFGEKLFF
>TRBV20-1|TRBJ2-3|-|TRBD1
TGCAGTGCGGACAGGGCAACAGATACGCAGTATTTT
CSADRATDTQYF
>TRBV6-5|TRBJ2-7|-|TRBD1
TGTGCCAGCAGGAAAACAGGGGGCTACGAGCAGTACTTC
CASRKTGGYEQYF
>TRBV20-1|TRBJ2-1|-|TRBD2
TGCAGTGCTTCTCCCTTTAGCGGGAGCTCCTACAATGAGCAGTTCTTC
CSASPFSGSSYNEQFF
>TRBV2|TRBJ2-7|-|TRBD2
TGTGCCAGCAGTTCCGCTAGCGGGGGGGCCTACGAGCAGTACTTC
CASSSASGGAYEQYF